A selection of T cell receptor beta chains follows, all from one sample in a study of CXCR3-negative and CXCR3-positive naive CD8 T cells. Reanalyzing the 5' RACE reads, TCRdb keeps one entry per CDR3 protein, without DNA. The sample's table shows 130,000 or so distinct CDR3 sequences. The sample consisted of naive CXCR3- CD8+ T cells from blood. These receptors were taken from a human donor in good health. Some clones in this sample may be carry-over from other donors' samples. Each CDR3 is given with its conserved first and last residue.

cdr3_aa	v_call	j_call
CASSHTGTSGYEQYF	TRBV4-1	TRBJ2-7
CASSRPSGHEQYF	TRBV28	TRBJ2-7
CASSRFGTEETQYF	TRBV28	TRBJ2-5
CASSRQGIYEQYF	TRBV7-8	TRBJ2-7
CASSQGPSGLLSYEQYF	TRBV4-2	TRBJ2-7
CASSFPPSGGTTDTQYF	TRBV7-9	TRBJ2-3
CSVLGTGNGQPQHF	TRBV29-1	TRBJ1-5
CASSEGQGSTDTQYF	TRBV6-4	TRBJ2-3
CASSLGGIGVYEQYF	TRBV7-9	TRBJ2-7
CSARLAADTQYF	TRBV29-1	TRBJ2-3
CASSLASGGWSDTQYF	TRBV7-8	TRBJ2-3
CSVWGTSTGELFF	TRBV29-1	TRBJ2-2
CASTVAGEEEQFF	TRBV2	TRBJ2-1
CASSFGPDLSGDGYTF	TRBV6-5	TRBJ1-2
CASSLGQLNTEAFF	TRBV4-1	TRBJ1-1
CASSLMGTANVNGYTF	TRBV27	TRBJ1-2
CASSFAWTGAQNSYEQYF	TRBV28	TRBJ2-7
CASSLMRGSPEQYF	TRBV7-9	TRBJ2-7
CASSSRDGLYNEQFF	TRBV6-5	TRBJ2-1
CASSSRGLGDSRGYTF	TRBV5-4	TRBJ1-2
CASSLYHNEQFF	TRBV28	TRBJ2-1
CASNGLAGSEEQYF	TRBV25-1	TRBJ2-7
CASSAGQGLSSYEQYF	TRBV5-1	TRBJ2-7
CASSRGGDYEQYF	TRBV14	TRBJ2-7
CSVEIWGHTGELFF	TRBV29-1	TRBJ2-2
CASSHEGGATYEQYF	TRBV4-1	TRBJ2-7
CSVKGTGWTDTQYF	TRBV29-1	TRBJ2-3
CASSFGRTYGYTF	TRBV12-3/TRBV12-4	TRBJ1-2
CASSQLGGRSNQPQHF	TRBV23-1	TRBJ1-5
CSARWAKGYEQYF	TRBV20-1	TRBJ2-7
CASRMGPGSGNTIYF	TRBV9	TRBJ1-3
CASSQAPQGYEQYF	TRBV4-3	TRBJ2-7
CSVFSGSDTGELFF	TRBV29-1	TRBJ2-2
CASSLSGAGETQYF	TRBV28	TRBJ2-5
CSVEGGGGPSDTQYF	TRBV29-1	TRBJ2-3
CSVEAGEYNEQFF	TRBV29-1	TRBJ2-1
CSIRGAGNTIYF	TRBV29-1	TRBJ1-3
CASSPPSGRSYNEQLF	TRBV13	TRBJ2-1
CASSRGTGSDQPQHF	TRBV4-1	TRBJ1-5
CASSSQGADTQYF	TRBV7-9	TRBJ2-3
CASSFRDRVGEQYF	TRBV27	TRBJ2-7
CASSLSQGTEQYF	TRBV7-6	TRBJ2-7
CATSRDLTGAYNEQFF	TRBV15	TRBJ2-1
CASSSLVGTAPRKAFF	TRBV11-3	TRBJ1-1
CASSQSGQAYEQYF	TRBV27	TRBJ2-7
CSVEDYRDQETQYF	TRBV29-1	TRBJ2-5
CSVRTENTEAFF	TRBV29-1	TRBJ1-1
CASSPGGGYTF	TRBV6-5	TRBJ1-2
CASSYGQSNTEAFF	TRBV6-2/TRBV6-3	TRBJ1-1
CASSYSPSVDTQYF	TRBV6-5	TRBJ2-3
CASSFGTGVTGELFF	TRBV5-6	TRBJ2-2
CASSPRGPASYEQYF	TRBV16	TRBJ2-7
CASSLGPAGELFF	TRBV4-1	TRBJ2-2
CAISALSNTGELFF	TRBV12-3/TRBV12-4	TRBJ2-2
CASRASDSQETQYF	TRBV28	TRBJ2-5